This TCR beta chain was sequenced in a study of T-cell memory formation after mild COVID-19. TCRdb re-analysed the 5' RACE reads in MiXCR, keeping a single row per CDR3 protein. The table has hundreds of thousands of distinct CDR3 sequences, approximately 25% seen once. This CDR3 has 14 residues. CDR1 is SGHVS, CDR2 FNYEAQ, per germline. After removal of 7 bases from V and 0 bases from J, the junction contained 3 bases not matched to a gene. The sequence came from an adult woman who had mild COVID-19 (a few samples of this study predate the infection). Cell type and time point are not known. Sequencing input: PBMCs or a T cell subset sorted from them (not recorded which). The chain has TRBV7-6 and TRBJ2-3; 8 nucleotides match TRBD1. CDR3: CASTWDRSTDTQYF. CDR3 DNA: TGTGCCAGCACCTGGGACAGGAGCACAGATACGCAGTATTTT.